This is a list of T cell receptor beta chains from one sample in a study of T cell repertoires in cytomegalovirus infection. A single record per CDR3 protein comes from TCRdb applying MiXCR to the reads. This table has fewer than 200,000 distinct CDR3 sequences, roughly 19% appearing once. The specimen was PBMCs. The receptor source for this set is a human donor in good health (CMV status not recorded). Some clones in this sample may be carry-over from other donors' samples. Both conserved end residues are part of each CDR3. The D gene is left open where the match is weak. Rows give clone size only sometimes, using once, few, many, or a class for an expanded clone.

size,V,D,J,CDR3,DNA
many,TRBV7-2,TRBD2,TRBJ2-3,CASSLELAGLQATQYF,TGTGCCAGCAGCTTAGAGCTAGCGGGCCTACAGGCTACGCAGTATTTT
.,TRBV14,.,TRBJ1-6,CASSQVPPSPLHF,TGTGCCAGCAGCCAAGTTCCACCTTCACCCCTCCACTTT
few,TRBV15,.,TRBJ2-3,CATSRSLSGSTDTQYF,TGTGCCACCAGCAGATCACTTAGCGGTAGCACAGATACGCAGTATTTT
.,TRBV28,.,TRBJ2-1,CASSFQAGRKQFF,TGTGCCAGCAGTTTCCAAGCCGGGCGTAAACAGTTCTTC
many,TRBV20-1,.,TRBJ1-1,CSATYRSTEAFF,TGCAGTGCAACGTACCGGAGCACTGAAGCTTTCTTT
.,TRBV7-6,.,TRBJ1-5,CASSPNKGGQPQHF,TGTGCCAGCAGCCCGAACAAGGGTGGGCAGCCCCAGCATTTT
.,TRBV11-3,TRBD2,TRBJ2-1,CASSPSGAGTYNEQFF,TGTGCCAGCAGCCCCTCAGGAGCGGGGACCTACAATGAGCAGTTCTTC
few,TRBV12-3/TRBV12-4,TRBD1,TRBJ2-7,CASSPDRVGYEQYF,TGTGCCAGCAGCCCAGACAGGGTTGGATACGAGCAGTACTTC
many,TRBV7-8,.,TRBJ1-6,CASSIQGTESPLHF,TGTGCCAGCAGCATACAGGGAACAGAATCACCCCTCCACTTT
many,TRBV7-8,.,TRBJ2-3,CASSSGGRTDTQYF,TGTGCCAGCAGCTCCGGAGGCCGCACAGATACGCAGTATTTT
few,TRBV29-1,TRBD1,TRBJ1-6,CSVHRGSSPLHF,TGCAGCGTACACAGGGGGAGTTCACCCCTCCACTTT
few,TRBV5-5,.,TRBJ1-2,CASSLPGIDGYTF,TGTGCCAGCAGCTTACCCGGGATCGATGGCTACACCTTC
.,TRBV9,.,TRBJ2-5,CASGGGGQETQYF,TGTGCCAGCGGAGGGGGGGGCCAAGAGACCCAGTACTTC
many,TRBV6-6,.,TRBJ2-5,CASSLDFSQETQYF,TGTGCCAGCAGTCTCGACTTCTCCCAAGAGACCCAGTACTTC
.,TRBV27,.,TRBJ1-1,CASSLERTGQGTEAFF,TGTGCCAGCAGTTTAGAACGGACCGGCCAAGGCACTGAAGCTTTCTTT
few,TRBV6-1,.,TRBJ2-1,CASSYGTVPSYEQFF,TGTGCCAGCAGTTACGGGACCGTACCTTCGTATGAGCAGTTCTTC
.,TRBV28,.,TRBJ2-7,CASSLEPGLRYEQYF,TGTGCCAGCAGTTTGGAACCGGGACTTCGCTACGAGCAGTACTTC
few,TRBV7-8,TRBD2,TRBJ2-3,CASSLVLAGADTQYF,TGTGCCAGCAGCTTAGTTCTAGCGGGGGCAGATACGCAGTATTTT
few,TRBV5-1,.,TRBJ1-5,CASSLGIGNQPQHF,TGCGCCAGCAGCTTGGGGATAGGCAATCAGCCCCAGCATTTT
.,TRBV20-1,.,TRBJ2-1,CSARDSETAPSREQFF,TGCAGTGCTAGAGATAGCGAGACAGCCCCGAGTCGTGAGCAGTTCTTC
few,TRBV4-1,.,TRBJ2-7,CASSQDLGVSSYEQYF,TGCGCCAGCAGCCAAGATCTTGGGGTCAGCTCCTACGAGCAGTACTTC
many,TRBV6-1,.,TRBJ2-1,CASSERSGPFDEQFF,TGTGCCAGCAGTGAAAGGTCAGGACCCTTTGATGAGCAGTTCTTC
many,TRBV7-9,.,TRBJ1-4,CASSSRLQGNREKLFF,TGTGCCAGCAGCTCCCGGCTCCAGGGGAATCGTGAAAAACTGTTTTTT
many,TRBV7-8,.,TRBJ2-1,CASSFRGFPLASNEQFF,TGTGCCAGCAGCTTCAGGGGTTTTCCTTTGGCGAGCAATGAGCAGTTCTTC
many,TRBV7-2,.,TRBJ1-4,CASSPNGGANEKLFF,TGTGCCAGCAGCCCGAACGGCGGGGCGAATGAAAAACTGTTTTTT
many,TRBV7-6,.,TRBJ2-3,CASSQLRDTQYF,TGTGCCAGCAGCCAGCTTAGAGATACGCAGTATTTT
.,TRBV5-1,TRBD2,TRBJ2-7,CASSLRTSGGDEQYF,TGCGCCAGCAGCCTTCGGACTAGCGGGGGAGACGAGCAGTACTTC
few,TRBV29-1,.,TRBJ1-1,CSVVGPGDTEAFF,TGCAGCGTTGTAGGGCCAGGGGACACTGAAGCTTTCTTT
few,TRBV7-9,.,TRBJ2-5,CASSLRSTRQETQYF,TGTGCCAGCAGCTTAAGGTCGACGCGGCAGGAGACCCAGTACTTC
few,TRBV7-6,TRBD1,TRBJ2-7,CASSSTGQGRGYEQYF,TGTGCCAGCAGCTCTACGGGACAGGGGCGCGGCTACGAGCAGTACTTC
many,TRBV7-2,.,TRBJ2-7,CASSLVLGSYEQYF,TGTGCCAGCAGCTTAGTACTGGGGTCCTACGAGCAGTACTTC
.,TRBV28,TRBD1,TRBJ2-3,CASSLTGGIISTDTQYF,TGTGCCAGCAGTTTGACAGGGGGAATAATAAGCACAGATACGCAGTATTTT
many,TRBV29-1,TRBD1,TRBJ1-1,CSSRGTGTGTEAFF,TGCAGTTCGAGGGGGACAGGGACAGGAACTGAAGCTTTCTTT